This T cell receptor beta chain comes out of a study of blood T cell repertoires in COVID-19. Clones were sequenced by immunoSEQ multiplex PCR, and TCRdb holds only the in-frame ones, with some missing. Among about 310,000 clones listed, roughly 86% were seen once. Germline V lookup: CDR1 MDHEN, CDR2 SYDVKM. The V end was cut by 3 bases, the J end by 5 bases, with 13 bases between. The CDR3 runs 14 residues. Material for sequencing was peripheral blood. The rearrangement links TRBV28 to TRBJ1-2; possibly TRBD1 for D (5 bases). This clonotype originated in a woman aged 50 to 65 who had recovered from COVID-19. Here the CDR3 DNA reads TGTGCCAGCAGTTTTGTGGCAGGGAGGTATGGCTACACCTTC. Translated, it gives CASSFVAGRYGYTF.